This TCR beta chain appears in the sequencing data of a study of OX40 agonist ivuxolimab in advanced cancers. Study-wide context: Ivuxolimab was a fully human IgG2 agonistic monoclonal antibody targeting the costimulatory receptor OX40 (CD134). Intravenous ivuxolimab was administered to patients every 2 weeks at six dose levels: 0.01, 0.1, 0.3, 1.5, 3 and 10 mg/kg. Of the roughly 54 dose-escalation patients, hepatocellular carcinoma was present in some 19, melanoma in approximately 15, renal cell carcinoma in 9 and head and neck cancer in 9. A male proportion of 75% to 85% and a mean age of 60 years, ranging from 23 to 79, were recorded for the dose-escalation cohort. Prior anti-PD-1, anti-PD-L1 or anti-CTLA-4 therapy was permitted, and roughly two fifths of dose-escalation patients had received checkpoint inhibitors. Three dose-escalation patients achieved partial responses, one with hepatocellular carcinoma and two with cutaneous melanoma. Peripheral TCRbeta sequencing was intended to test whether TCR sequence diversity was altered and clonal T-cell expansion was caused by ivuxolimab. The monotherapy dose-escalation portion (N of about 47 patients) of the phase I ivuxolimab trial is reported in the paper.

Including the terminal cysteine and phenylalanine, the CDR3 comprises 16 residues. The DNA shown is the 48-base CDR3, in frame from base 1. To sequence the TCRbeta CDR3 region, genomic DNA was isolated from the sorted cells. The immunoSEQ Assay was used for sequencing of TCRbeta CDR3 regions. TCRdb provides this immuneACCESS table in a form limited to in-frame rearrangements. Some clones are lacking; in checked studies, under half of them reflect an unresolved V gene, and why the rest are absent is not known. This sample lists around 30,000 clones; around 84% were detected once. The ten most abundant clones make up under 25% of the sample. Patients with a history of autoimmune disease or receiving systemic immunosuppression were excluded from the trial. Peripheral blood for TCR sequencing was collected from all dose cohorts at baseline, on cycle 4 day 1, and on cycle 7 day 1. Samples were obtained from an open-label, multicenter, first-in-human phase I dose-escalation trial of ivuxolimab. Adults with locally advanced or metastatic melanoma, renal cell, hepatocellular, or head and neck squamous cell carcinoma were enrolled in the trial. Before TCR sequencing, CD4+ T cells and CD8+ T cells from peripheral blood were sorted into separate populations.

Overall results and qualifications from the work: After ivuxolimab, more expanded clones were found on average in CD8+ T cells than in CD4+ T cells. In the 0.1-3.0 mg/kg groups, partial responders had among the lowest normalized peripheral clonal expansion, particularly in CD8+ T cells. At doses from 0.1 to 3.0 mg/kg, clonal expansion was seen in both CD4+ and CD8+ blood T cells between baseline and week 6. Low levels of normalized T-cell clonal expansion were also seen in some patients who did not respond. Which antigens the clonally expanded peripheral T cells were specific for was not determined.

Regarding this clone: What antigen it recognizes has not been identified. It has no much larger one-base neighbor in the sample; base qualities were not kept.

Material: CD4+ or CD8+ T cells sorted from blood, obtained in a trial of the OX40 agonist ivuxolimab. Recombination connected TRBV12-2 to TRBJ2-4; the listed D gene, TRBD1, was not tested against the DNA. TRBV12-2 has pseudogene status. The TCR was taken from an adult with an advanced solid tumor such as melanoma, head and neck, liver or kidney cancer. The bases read TGTGCAAGTCGCTCCTGGACAGGGGAAACCAAAAACATTCAGTACTTC. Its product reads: CASRSWTGETKNIQYF.